Listed below are T cell receptor beta chains from one sample, sequenced in a study of T cells expressing NK-cell markers. TCRdb re-called the 5' RACE reads and gives one entry per CDR3 protein, without DNA. The repertoire table contains about 160,000 distinct CDR3 sequences. Material for sequencing was blood T cells: a sorted CD56 or NKG2C T cell subset, CD4+ or CD8+ T cells, or bulk PBMC T cells (not recorded which). These receptors originate from a woman aged 18-69 years in good health. Each CDR3 is given with its conserved first and last residue. Only part of the rows carry a size: once, few, many, or a class if the clone is expanded.

v_gene: TRBV11-2
j_gene: TRBJ2-3
abundance: .
CDR3aa: CASSFTGTDTQYF

v_gene: TRBV29-1
j_gene: TRBJ2-7
abundance: .
CDR3aa: CSVEEGGGRTYEQYF

v_gene: TRBV15
j_gene: TRBJ2-3
abundance: .
CDR3aa: CATAEGPETDTQYF

v_gene: TRBV20-1
j_gene: TRBJ2-2
abundance: .
CDR3aa: CSARTSGKAGELFF

v_gene: TRBV7-8
j_gene: TRBJ2-7
abundance: .
CDR3aa: CASSLVLPASGSGEQYF

v_gene: TRBV20-1
j_gene: TRBJ2-3
abundance: .
CDR3aa: CSAARLEDTQYF

v_gene: TRBV5-1
j_gene: TRBJ2-3
abundance: .
CDR3aa: CASSSGVGTDTQYF

v_gene: TRBV5-1
j_gene: TRBJ1-4
abundance: .
CDR3aa: CASSSIGGIGEKLFF

v_gene: TRBV12-3/TRBV12-4
j_gene: TRBJ1-5
abundance: .
CDR3aa: CASSFRTIGQPQHF

v_gene: TRBV20-1
j_gene: TRBJ2-7
abundance: .
CDR3aa: CSAELGGAYEQYF

v_gene: TRBV9
j_gene: TRBJ2-1
abundance: .
CDR3aa: CASSVAAGGMDEQFF

v_gene: TRBV20-1
j_gene: TRBJ2-4
abundance: .
CDR3aa: CSAGDMDIQYF

v_gene: TRBV4-1
j_gene: TRBJ1-1
abundance: .
CDR3aa: CASSQDWRGDTEAFF

v_gene: TRBV12-3/TRBV12-4
j_gene: TRBJ1-1
abundance: .
CDR3aa: CASRSLTGSTEAFF

v_gene: TRBV12-3/TRBV12-4
j_gene: TRBJ2-5
abundance: .
CDR3aa: CASSSGLAGALKTQYF

v_gene: TRBV20-1
j_gene: TRBJ2-1
abundance: .
CDR3aa: CSARGGNGGAGSYNEQFF

v_gene: TRBV2
j_gene: TRBJ1-2
abundance: .
CDR3aa: CASQGEVNYGYTF

v_gene: TRBV20-1
j_gene: TRBJ2-5
abundance: medium-sized
CDR3aa: CSARDRGRGQETQYF

v_gene: TRBV7-2
j_gene: TRBJ2-2
abundance: .
CDR3aa: CASSLMAAGSTGELFF

v_gene: TRBV27
j_gene: TRBJ1-1
abundance: .
CDR3aa: CASRRDSSRVLTEAFF

v_gene: TRBV29-1
j_gene: TRBJ2-7
abundance: .
CDR3aa: CSVLLTANYEQYF

v_gene: TRBV3-1
j_gene: TRBJ2-3
abundance: .
CDR3aa: CASSQSGRSTDTQYF

v_gene: TRBV5-6
j_gene: TRBJ2-3
abundance: .
CDR3aa: CASSRLGEGSTDTQYF

v_gene: TRBV20-1
j_gene: TRBJ2-1
abundance: .
CDR3aa: CSARDGQGGGNEQFF

v_gene: TRBV20-1
j_gene: TRBJ2-5
abundance: .
CDR3aa: CSARDPAGGLRETQYF

v_gene: TRBV18
j_gene: TRBJ1-2
abundance: .
CDR3aa: CASSPPRVAGDYGYTF

v_gene: TRBV12-3/TRBV12-4
j_gene: TRBJ1-5
abundance: .
CDR3aa: CASSSQGGGQPQHF

v_gene: TRBV5-8
j_gene: TRBJ2-1
abundance: .
CDR3aa: CASSLGRVSYNEQFF

v_gene: TRBV18
j_gene: TRBJ2-7
abundance: .
CDR3aa: CASSPRLAGSYEQYF

v_gene: TRBV20-1
j_gene: TRBJ1-1
abundance: .
CDR3aa: CSARGQQDMNTEAFF

v_gene: TRBV4-1
j_gene: TRBJ2-2
abundance: .
CDR3aa: CASSQDSRTGELFF

v_gene: TRBV25-1
j_gene: TRBJ1-6
abundance: .
CDR3aa: CASKRGGNSPLHF

v_gene: TRBV7-2
j_gene: TRBJ2-1
abundance: .
CDR3aa: CASSSSGTGYYNEQFF

v_gene: TRBV10-3
j_gene: TRBJ2-2
abundance: .
CDR3aa: CASSSTTGELFF